This TCR beta chain was obtained from a study of shared clonotypes between healthy human individuals. Germline CDR1 is SGHNT and CDR2 is YYREEE (reference sequence). The length of the CDR3 is 15 residues. With 2 bases removed from V and 3 bases from J, the gap between germline ends came to 14 bases. TCRdb's table, derived via immunoSEQ multiplex PCR, lists solely in-frame clones and lacks some. The sample carries 2 million to 2.5 million clones, just under 95% recorded once. This clonotype was sampled from a young man in good health. Some clones in this sample may be carry-over from other donors' samples. The specimen sequenced was naive CD4+ T cells from PBMCs. Subset here: CD45RA+ positively selected. The V gene is TRBV5-4, the J gene TRBJ1-1, with unresolved D. This CDR3 is CASSFGQRYDTEAFF. The CDR3 bases are TGTGCCAGCAGCTTCGGTCAGAGGTATGACACTGAAGCTTTCTTT.